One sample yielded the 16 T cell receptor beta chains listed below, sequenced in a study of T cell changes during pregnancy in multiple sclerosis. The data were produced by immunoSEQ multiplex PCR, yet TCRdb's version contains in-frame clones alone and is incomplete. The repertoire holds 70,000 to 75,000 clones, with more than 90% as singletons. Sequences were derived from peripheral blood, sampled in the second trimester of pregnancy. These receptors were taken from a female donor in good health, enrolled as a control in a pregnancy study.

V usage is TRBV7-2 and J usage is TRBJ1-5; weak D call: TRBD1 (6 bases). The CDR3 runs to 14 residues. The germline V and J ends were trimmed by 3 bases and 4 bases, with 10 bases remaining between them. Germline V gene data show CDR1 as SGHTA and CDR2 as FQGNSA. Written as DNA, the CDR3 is TGTGCCAGCAGCTTGAGACAGGCAAATCAGCCCCAGCATTTT. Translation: CASSLRQANQPQHF.

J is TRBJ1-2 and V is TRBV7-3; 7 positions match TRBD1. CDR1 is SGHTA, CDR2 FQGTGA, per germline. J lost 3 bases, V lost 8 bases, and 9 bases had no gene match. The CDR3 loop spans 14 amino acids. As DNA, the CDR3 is TGTGCCAGCTCTACGACAGGGTCTGACTATGGCTACACCTTC. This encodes CASSTTGSDYGYTF.

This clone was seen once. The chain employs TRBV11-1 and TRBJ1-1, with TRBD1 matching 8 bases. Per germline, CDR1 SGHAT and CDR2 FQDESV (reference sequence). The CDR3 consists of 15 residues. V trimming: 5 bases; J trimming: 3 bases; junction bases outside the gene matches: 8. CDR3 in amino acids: CASSRTGQGDTEAFF. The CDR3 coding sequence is TGTGCCAGCAGCCGCACAGGACAGGGCGACACTGAAGCTTTCTTT.

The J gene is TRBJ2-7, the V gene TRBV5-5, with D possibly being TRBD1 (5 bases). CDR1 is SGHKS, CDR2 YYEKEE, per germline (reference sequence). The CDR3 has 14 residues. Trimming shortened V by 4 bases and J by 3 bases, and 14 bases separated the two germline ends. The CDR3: CASSLPQGYYEQYF. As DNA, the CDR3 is TGTGCCAGCAGCCTACCCCAGGGTTACTACGAGCAGTACTTC.

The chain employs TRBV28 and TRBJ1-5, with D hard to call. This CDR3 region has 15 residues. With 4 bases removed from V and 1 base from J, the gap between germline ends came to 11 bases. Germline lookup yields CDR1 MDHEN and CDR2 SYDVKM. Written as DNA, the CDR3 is TGTGCCAGCAGTTGGTCCATGAGGAGCAATCAGCCCCAGCATTTT. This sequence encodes CASSWSMRSNQPQHF.

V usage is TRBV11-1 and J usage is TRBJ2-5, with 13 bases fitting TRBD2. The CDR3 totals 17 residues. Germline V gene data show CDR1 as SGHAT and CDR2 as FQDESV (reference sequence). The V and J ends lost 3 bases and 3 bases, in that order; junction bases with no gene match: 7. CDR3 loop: CASSLTSGGRYEETQYF. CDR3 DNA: TGTGCCAGCAGCTTGACTAGCGGGGGGAGGTACGAAGAGACCCAGTACTTC. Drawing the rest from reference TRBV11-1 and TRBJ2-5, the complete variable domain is EAEVAQSPRYKITEKSQAVAFWCDPISGHATLYWYRQILGQGPELLVQFQDESVVDDSQLPKDRFSAERLKGVDSTLKIQPAELGDSAMYLCASSLTSGGRYEETQYFGPGTRLLVL.

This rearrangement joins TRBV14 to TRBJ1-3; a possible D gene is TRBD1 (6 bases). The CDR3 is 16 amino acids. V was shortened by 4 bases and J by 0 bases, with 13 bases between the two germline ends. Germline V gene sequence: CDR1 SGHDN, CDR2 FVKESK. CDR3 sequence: CASSRDTSPSGNTIYF. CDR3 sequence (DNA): TGTGCCAGCAGCCGGGACACCAGCCCCTCTGGAAACACCATATATTTT.

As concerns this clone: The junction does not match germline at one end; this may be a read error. The CDR3 DNA reads TGCGCCAGCAGTCAAGCTCCAGGGTTCGGGGGCTACGAGCAGTACTTC. The encoded protein is CASSQAPGFGGYEQYF. V gene TRBV4-1 combines with J gene TRBJ2-7; maybe TRBD2 (6 bases). This CDR3 spans 16 amino acids. Germline CDR1 MGHRA, CDR2 YSYEKL.

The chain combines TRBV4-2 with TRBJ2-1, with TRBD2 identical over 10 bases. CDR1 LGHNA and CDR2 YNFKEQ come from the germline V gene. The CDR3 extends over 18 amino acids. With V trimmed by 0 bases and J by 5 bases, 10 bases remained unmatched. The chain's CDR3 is CASSQENLVGLADNEQFF. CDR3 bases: TGTGCCAGCAGCCAAGAAAATTTAGTCGGACTAGCGGACAATGAGCAGTTCTTC.

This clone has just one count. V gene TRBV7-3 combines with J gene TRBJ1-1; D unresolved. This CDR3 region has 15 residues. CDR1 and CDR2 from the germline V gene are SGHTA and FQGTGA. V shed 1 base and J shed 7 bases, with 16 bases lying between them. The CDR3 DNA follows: TGTGCCAGCAGCTTAAACGGGCCCCCGGCGGGTGAAGCTTTCTTT. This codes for CASSLNGPPAGEAFF.

The CDR3 reads CASSESTGNTGELFF. CDR3 DNA: TGTGCCAGCAGTGAATCTACAGGGAACACCGGGGAGCTGTTTTTT. The chain links TRBV25-1 to TRBJ2-2; D is possibly TRBD1 (5 bases). Per germline, CDR1 MGHDK and CDR2 SYGVNS. The CDR3 length is 15 residues. V was pared by 1 base and J by 1 base, with 7 bases between. Filled out from reference TRBV25-1 and TRBJ2-2, the complete variable domain reads EADIYQTPRYLVIGTGKKITLECSQTMGHDKMYWYQQDPGMELHLIHYSYGVNSTEKGDLSSESTVSRIRTEHFPLTLESARPSHTSQYLCASSESTGNTGELFFGEGSRLTVL.

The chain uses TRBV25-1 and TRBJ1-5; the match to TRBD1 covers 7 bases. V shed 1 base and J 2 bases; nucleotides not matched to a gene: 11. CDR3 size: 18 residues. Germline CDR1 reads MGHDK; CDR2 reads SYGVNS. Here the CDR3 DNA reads TGTGCCAGCAGTGAATTAAGACAACAGGGGCCAGGCAATCAGCCCCAGCATTTT. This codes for CASSELRQQGPGNQPQHF.

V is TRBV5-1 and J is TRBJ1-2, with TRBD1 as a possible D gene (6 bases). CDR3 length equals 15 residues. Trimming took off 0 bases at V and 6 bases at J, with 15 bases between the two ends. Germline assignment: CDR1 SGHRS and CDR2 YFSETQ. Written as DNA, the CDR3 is TGCGCCAGCAGCTTGGCCACGGCAGGGGTCGATGGCTACACCTTC. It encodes CASSLATAGVDGYTF.

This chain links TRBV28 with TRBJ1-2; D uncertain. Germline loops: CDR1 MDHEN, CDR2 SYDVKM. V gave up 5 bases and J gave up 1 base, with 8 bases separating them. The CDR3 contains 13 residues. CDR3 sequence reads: CASSPQINYGYTF. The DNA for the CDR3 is TGTGCCAGCAGTCCCCAGATTAACTATGGCTACACCTTC.

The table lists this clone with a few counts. The CDR3 coding sequence is TGTGCCAGCAGGCGGGATGGGGGCACTGAAGCTTTCTTT. Translating it yields CASRRDGGTEAFF. The chain employs TRBV27 and TRBJ1-1; D might be TRBD1 (5 bases). CDR3 length equals 13 residues. Germline V gene sequence: CDR1 MNHEY, CDR2 SMNVEV (reference sequence). Trimming took off 6 bases at V and 4 bases at J, with 12 bases between the two ends.

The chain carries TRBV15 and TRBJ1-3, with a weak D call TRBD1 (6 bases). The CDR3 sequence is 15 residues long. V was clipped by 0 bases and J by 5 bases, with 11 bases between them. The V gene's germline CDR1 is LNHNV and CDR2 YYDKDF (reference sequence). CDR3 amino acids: CATSRDAGGRNTIYF. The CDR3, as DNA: TGTGCCACCAGCAGAGATGCCGGGGGGCGAAACACCATATATTTT. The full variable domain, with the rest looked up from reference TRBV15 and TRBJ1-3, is DAMVIQNPRYQVTQFGKPVTLSCSQTLNHNVMYWYQQKSSQAPKLLFHYYDKDFNNEADTPDNFQSRRPNTSFCFLDIRSPGLGDTAMYLCATSRDAGGRNTIYFGEGSWLTVV.